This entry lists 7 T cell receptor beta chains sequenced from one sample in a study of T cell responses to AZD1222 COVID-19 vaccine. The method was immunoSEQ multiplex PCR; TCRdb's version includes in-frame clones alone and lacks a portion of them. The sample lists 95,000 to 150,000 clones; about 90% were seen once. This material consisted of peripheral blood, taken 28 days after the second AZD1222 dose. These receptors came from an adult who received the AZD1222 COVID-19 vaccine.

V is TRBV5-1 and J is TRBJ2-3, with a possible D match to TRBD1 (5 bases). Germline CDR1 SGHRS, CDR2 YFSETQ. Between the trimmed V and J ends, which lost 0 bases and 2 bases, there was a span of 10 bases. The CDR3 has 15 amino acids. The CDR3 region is CASSLDRPDTDTQYF. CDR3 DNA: TGCGCCAGCAGCTTGGACAGGCCTGACACAGATACGCAGTATTTT.

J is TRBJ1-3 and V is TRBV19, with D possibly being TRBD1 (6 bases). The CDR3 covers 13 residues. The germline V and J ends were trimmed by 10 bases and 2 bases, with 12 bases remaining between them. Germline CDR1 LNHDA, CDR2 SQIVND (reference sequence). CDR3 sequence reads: CATQRGTGNTIYF. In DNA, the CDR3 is TGTGCCACCCAGAGGGGGACTGGAAACACCATATATTTT.

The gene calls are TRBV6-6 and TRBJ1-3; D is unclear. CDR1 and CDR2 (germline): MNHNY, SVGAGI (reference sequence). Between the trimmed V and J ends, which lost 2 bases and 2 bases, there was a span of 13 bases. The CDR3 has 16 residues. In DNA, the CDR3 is TGTGCCAGCAGTTACCCGGGGAGGTTAGCTGGAAACACCATATATTTT. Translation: CASSYPGRLAGNTIYF.

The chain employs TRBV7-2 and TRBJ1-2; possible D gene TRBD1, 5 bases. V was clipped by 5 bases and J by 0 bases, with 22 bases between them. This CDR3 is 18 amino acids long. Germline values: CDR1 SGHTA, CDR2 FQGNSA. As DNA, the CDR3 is TGTGCCAGCAGCCCCCGCGCAGGGAGGAGGGATTCTAACTATGGCTACACCTTC. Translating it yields CASSPRAGRRDSNYGYTF.

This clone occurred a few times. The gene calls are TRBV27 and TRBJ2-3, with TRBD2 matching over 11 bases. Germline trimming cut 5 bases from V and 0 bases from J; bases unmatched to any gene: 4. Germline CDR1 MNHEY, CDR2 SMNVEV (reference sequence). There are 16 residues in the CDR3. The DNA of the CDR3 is TGTGCCAGCAGTCCGCTAGCGGGGGGAAGCACAGATACGCAGTATTTT. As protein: CASSPLAGGSTDTQYF.

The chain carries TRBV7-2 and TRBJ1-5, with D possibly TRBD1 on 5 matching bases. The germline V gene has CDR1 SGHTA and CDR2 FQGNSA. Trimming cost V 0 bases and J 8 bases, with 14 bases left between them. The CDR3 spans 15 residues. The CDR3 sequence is CASSLAGDRAEPQHF. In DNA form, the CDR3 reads TGTGCCAGCAGCTTAGCGGGGGACCGGGCGGAGCCCCAGCATTTT.

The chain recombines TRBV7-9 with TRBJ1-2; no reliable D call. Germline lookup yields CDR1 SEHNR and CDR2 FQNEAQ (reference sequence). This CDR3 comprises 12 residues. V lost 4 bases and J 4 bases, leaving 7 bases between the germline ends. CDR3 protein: CASSSKGYGYTF. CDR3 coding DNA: TGTGCCAGCAGCTCTAAGGGCTATGGCTACACCTTC.